This T cell receptor beta chain was recorded in a study of CD8+CD57+ T cells in acquired aplastic anemia. Only patients with CD8+CD57+ cell expansion on flow cytometry were chosen for sequencing. Study-wide points: Between the patient and control groups, CD8+ Simpson's diversity did not differ significantly.

The study profiled TCR beta VDJ and CDR3 using genomic DNA as template. TCRdb recomputed calls from the reads with MiXCR, one row per CDR3 protein. The table lists 200,000 or so distinct CDR3 sequences, approximately 50% of them singletons. In its sample, this clonotype was seen many times. Its antigen is unidentified. Per the germline V gene, CDR1 is DFQATT and CDR2 is SNEGSKA (reference sequence). Trimming removed 3 bases at V and 0 bases at J, with 9 bases between. The CDR3 sequence is 14 residues long. The sequenced sample was sorted CD4+, CD8+, or CD8+CD57+ T cells (not recorded which) from PBMCs. The chain couples TRBV20-1 to TRBJ1-5; weak D call: TRBD1 (6 bases). This TCR was sampled from a human donor with aplastic anemia. CDR3 nucleotide sequence: TGCAGTGCTAGGACAGGAGCTAGCAATCAGCCCCAGCATTTT. The encoded protein is CSARTGASNQPQHF.